This is a list of T cell receptor beta chains from one sample in a study of blood T cell repertoires in COVID-19. Generated by immunoSEQ multiplex PCR, the TCRdb table keeps only in-frame clones and is missing some. The data hold some 40,000 clones, with around nine tenths observed a single time. The sample was peripheral blood. The receptors originated from a human donor in a cohort sampled during active COVID-19. CDR3s include the opening cysteine and the closing phenylalanine or tryptophan. D genes are given only for firm matches. Clone sizes are given selectively: once, few, many, or a class where the clone is expanded.

j_gene,abundance,d_gene,v_gene,CDR3aa
TRBJ1-1,NA,NA,TRBV7-9,CASSLGGDEAFF
TRBJ2-1,NA,NA,TRBV12-3/TRBV12-4,CASSPSGNEQFF
TRBJ2-7,NA,TRBD2,TRBV6-5,CASSYSGTSIEQYF
TRBJ2-2,NA,NA,TRBV6-5,CASWAGTNTGELFF
TRBJ2-1,NA,NA,TRBV28,CASSFNRGNEQFF
TRBJ2-7,NA,TRBD2,TRBV6-6,CASSYSGLAPHEQYF
TRBJ2-2,NA,TRBD1,TRBV30,CAWSYYRGFANTGELFF
TRBJ1-1,few,NA,TRBV7-9,CASSSRGTEAFF
TRBJ2-1,NA,NA,TRBV7-2,CASSTTPSSYNEQFF
TRBJ2-3,NA,NA,TRBV7-2,CASSTDLGGQRYF